This entry describes one T cell receptor (beta chain). The target antigen is unknown. Sequenced by immunoSEQ multiplex PCR; TCRdb stores in-frame clones only, minus some. The sample holds some 200,000 clones; approximately 90% are singletons and the top ten take more than 1.5%. Germline V lookup: CDR1 SNHLY, CDR2 FYNNEI. J gave up 3 bases and V 6 bases, and 5 bases lay outside the gene matches. The CDR3 contains 14 residues. The study pooled second doses at about 4 or about 12 weeks. These data are taken from a study of T cell responses to AZD1222 COVID-19 vaccine. General study points: An increase in Spike-specific TCR breadth and depth was observed after two AZD1222 doses.

This chain uses TRBV2 with TRBJ1-5, with 7 bases matching TRBD1. This sequence was found in an adult who received the AZD1222 COVID-19 vaccine. This sample comprised peripheral blood, obtained 28 days after the second AZD1222 dose. In nucleotides, the CDR3 is TGTGCCAGCAGGCGACAGGGTCCCAATCAGCCCCAGCATTTT. Amino acids: CASRRQGPNQPQHF.